This T cell receptor beta chain was sequenced in a study of regulatory T cells in long-lasting Graves disease. With iRepertoire HTBI primers and Arm-PCR of CDR3 regions, TCR beta libraries were built. From the multiplex PCR reads, TCRdb called clonotypes with MiXCR, one entry per CDR3 protein. The sample comprises approximately 400,000 distinct CDR3 sequences, 15% of which are singletons, and approximately 7.8% rests with the top ten. As to time point: newly diagnosed GD, antithyroid drugs for less than 3 months. TCR sequences were obtained from RNA taken from PBMCs. With 6 bases clipped from V and 5 bases from J, the junction kept 8 bases outside the gene matches. Looked up from germline, CDR1 is MNHNS and CDR2 is SASEGT. The CDR3 has 16 amino acids. Only a few counts were recorded for this clonotype. The sample was also linked to a second study, of T cells in Graves' hyperthyroidism and ophthalmopathy.

This chain joins TRBV6-1 and TRBJ2-2, with 11 bases fitting TRBD2. The TCR was taken from a woman in her 40s with Graves disease. The sequencing used peripheral blood mononuclear cells (PBMCs), collected at new diagnosis, from a patient treated with antithyroid drugs. This CDR3 reads CASRKTSGGGTGELFF. For the CDR3, the DNA is TGTGCCAGCAGAAAAACTAGCGGGGGCGGAACCGGGGAGCTGTTTTTT.